This T cell receptor (beta chain) is drawn from a study of T cell clonality in common variable immunodeficiency. This clone appeared many times. From the germline J gene comes the end of the CDR3, since the read stops 3 residues before it. The germline V gene has CDR1 SGDLS and CDR2 YYNGEE. The V and J ends lost 2 bases and 2 bases, in that order; junction bases with no gene match: 10. The CDR3 loop spans 18 amino acids. Profiled with immunoSEQ multiplex PCR; TCRdb holds only in-frame clones, not every one. This sample carries tens of thousands of clones and no singletons, and approximately 5.9% goes to the top ten.

The genes are TRBV9 and TRBJ2-2; 9 nucleotides agree with TRBD2. The sequence was collected from a person aged 18 to 70 in good health. The sample taken for sequencing was peripheral blood mononuclear cells. The part of the CDR3 DNA that was read is TGTGCCAGCAGCGTGAGGGATAAGCGGGGGGCTAACACCGGGGAG. Its protein product is CASSVRDKRGANTGE. The CDR3, in full, reads CASSVRDKRGANTGELFF.